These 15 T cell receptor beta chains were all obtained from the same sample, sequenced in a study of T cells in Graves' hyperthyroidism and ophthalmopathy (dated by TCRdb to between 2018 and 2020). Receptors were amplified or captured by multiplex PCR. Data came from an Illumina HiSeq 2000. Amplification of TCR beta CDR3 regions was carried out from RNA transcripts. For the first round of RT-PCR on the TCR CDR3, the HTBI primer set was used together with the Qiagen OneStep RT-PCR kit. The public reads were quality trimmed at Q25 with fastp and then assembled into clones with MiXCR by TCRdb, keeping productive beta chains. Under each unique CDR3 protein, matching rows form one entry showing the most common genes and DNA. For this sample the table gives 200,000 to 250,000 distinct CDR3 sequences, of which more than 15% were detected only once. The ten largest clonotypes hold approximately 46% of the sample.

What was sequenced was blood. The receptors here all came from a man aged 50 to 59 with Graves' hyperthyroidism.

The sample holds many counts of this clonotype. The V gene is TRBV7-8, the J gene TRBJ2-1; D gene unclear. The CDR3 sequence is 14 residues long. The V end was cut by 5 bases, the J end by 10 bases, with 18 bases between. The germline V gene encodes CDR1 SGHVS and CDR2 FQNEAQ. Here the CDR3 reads CASSPVVRPGEQFF. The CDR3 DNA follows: TGTGCCAGCAGCCCAGTGGTGCGGCCTGGGGAGCAGTTCTTC.

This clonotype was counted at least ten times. The CDR3 loop reads CASSFMGLRELFF. In DNA, the CDR3 is TGTGCCAGCAGTTTTATGGGCCTCCGGGAACTGTTTTTT. This sequence joins TRBV28 and TRBJ1-4; D not resolved. The CDR3 is 13 residues long. The germline V gene has CDR1 MDHEN and CDR2 SYDVKM. V lost 3 bases, J lost 12 bases, and 14 bases lay in between.

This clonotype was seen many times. CDR3 nucleotides: TGTGCCAGCAGTCCAAACTCCCTCCCTCTCAATGAGCAGTTCTTC. Its translation is CASSPNSLPLNEQFF. This rearrangement joins TRBV6-1 to TRBJ2-1; D is uncertain. V was trimmed by 5 bases and J by 6 bases, leaving 17 bases between them. Germline V lookup: CDR1 MNHNS, CDR2 SASEGT. This CDR3 is 15 amino acids long.

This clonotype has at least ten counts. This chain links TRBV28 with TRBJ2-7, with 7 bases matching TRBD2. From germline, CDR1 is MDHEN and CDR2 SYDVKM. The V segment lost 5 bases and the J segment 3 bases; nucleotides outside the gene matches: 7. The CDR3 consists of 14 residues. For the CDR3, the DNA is TGTGCCAGCAGTCCCCCGGGGACTATCTACGAGCAGTACTTC. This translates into CASSPPGTIYEQYF.

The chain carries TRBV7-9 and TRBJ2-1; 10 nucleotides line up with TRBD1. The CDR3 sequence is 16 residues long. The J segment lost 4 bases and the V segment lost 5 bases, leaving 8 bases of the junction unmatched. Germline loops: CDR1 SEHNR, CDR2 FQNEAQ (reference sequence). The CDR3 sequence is CASSATGQGLYNEQFF. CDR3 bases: TGTGCCAGCAGCGCGACGGGACAGGGGTTATACAATGAGCAGTTCTTC.

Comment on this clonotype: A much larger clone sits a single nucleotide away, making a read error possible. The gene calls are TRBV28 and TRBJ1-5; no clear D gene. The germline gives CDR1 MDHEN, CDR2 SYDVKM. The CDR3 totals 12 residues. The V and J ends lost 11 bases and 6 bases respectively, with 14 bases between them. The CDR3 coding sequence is TGTGCCTGCAAGCGTTTTAGTCAGCCCCAGCATTTT. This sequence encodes CACKRFSQPQHF.

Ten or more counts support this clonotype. CDR3 sequence reads: CASRDGAYEQYF. CDR3 DNA: TGTGCCAGCAGGGACGGGGCCTACGAGCAGTACTTC. V usage is TRBV6-2 or TRBV6-3 and J usage is TRBJ2-7; possible D gene TRBD2, 5 bases. The CDR3 covers 12 residues. Germline V lookup: CDR1 MNHEY, CDR2 SVGEGT. V was clipped by 6 bases and J by 2 bases, with 8 bases between them.

CDR3 in amino acids: CASSEITGANVLTF. The CDR3, as DNA: TGTGCCAGCAGTGAAATAACAGGGGCCAACGTCCTGACTTTC. This chain uses TRBV2 with TRBJ2-6; D is uncertain. The CDR3 loop spans 14 amino acids. The V end lost 2 bases, the J end lost 4 bases, and 6 bases lay between the germline ends. Germline CDR1 reads SNHLY; CDR2 reads FYNNEI.

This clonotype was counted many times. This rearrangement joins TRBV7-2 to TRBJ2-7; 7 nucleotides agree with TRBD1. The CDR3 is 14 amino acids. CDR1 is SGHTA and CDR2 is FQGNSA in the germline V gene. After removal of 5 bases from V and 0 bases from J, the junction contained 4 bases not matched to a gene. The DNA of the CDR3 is TGTGCCAGCAGCCAGGACAGGACCTCCTACGAGCAGTACTTC. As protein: CASSQDRTSYEQYF.

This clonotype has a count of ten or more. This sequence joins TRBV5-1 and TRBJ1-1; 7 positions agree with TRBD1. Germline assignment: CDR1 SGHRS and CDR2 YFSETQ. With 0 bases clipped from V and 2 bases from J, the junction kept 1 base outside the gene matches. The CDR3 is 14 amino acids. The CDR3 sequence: CASSLEGANTEAFF. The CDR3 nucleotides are TGCGCCAGCAGCTTGGAGGGGGCCAACACTGAAGCTTTCTTT.

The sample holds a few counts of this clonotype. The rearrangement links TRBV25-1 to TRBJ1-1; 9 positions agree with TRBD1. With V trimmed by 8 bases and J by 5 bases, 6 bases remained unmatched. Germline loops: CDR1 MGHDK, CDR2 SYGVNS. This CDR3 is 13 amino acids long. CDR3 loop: CASSGQGWTEAFF. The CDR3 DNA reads TGTGCCAGCTCGGGACAGGGCTGGACTGAAGCTTTCTTT.

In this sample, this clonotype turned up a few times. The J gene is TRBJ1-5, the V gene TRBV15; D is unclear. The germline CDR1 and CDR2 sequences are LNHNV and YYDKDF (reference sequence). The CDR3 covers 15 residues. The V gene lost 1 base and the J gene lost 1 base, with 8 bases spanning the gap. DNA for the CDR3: TGTGCCACCAGCAGAGTAGGTGGGAGCAATCAGCCCCAGCATTTT. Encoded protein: CATSRVGGSNQPQHF.

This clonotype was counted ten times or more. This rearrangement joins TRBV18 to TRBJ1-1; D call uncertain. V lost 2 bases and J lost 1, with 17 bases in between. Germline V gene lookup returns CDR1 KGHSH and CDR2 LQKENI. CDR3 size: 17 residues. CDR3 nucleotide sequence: TGTGCCAGCTCACCAGTCCAAGGGTTCCCGGGGAACACTGAAGCTTTCTTT. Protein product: CASSPVQGFPGNTEAFF.

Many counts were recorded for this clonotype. The DNA for the CDR3 is TGTGCCAGCAGTTTCATACGGGAAAAGGCAGATACGCAGTATTTT. It is translated as CASSFIREKADTQYF. The gene calls are TRBV28 and TRBJ2-3, with D possibly TRBD2 on 5 matching bases. This CDR3 spans 15 amino acids. The V end lost 3 bases, the J end lost 4 bases, and 14 bases lay between the germline ends. CDR1 and CDR2 (germline): MDHEN, SYDVKM.

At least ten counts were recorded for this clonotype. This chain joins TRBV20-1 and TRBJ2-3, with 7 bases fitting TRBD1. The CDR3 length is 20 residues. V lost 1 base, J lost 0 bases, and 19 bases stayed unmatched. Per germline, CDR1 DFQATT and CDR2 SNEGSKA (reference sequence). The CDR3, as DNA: TGCAGTGCTAGAGCTCTACGACAGGGAGAGGCTACCCGTAGCACAGATACGCAGTATTTT. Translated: CSARALRQGEATRSTDTQYF.